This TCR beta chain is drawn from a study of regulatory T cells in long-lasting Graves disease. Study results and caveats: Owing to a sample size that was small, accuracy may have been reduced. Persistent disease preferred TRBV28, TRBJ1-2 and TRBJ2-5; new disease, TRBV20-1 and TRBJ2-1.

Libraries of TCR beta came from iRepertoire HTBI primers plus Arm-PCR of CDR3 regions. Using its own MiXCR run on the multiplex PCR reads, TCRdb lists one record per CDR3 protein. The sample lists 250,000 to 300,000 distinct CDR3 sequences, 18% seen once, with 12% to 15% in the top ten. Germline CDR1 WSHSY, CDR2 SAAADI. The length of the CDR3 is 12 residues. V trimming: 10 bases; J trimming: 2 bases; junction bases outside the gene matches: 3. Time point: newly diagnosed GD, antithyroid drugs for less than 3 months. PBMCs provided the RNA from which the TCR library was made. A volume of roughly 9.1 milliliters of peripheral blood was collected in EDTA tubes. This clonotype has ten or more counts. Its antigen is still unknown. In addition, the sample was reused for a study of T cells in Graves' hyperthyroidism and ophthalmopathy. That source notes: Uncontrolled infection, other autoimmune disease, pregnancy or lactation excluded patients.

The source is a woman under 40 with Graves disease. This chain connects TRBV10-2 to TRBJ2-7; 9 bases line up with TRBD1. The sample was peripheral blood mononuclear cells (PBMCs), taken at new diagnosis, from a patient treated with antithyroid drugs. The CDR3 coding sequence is TGCGCCACCGGACAGGGGACCTACGAGCAGTACTTC. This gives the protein CATGQGTYEQYF.